This TCR beta chain was profiled in a study of response to subunit inactivated influenza vaccine. The study, taken as a whole, reports: Every seasonal influenza vaccination brings in few new T cells, the authors suggested.

The V end was cut by 2 bases, the J end by 1 base, with 9 bases between. Germline-derived CDR1 and CDR2 are MDHEN and SYDVKM. The CDR3 is 14 amino acids. TCRdb re-derived calls from the RT-PCR reads in MiXCR, one entry per CDR3 protein. Of some 190,000 distinct CDR3 sequences listed, under 15% are singletons. This clonotype was observed a few times. Its antigen is not known. This receptor was taken from a man aged 45 to 65 who received an inactivated influenza vaccine. The source material was CD8+ T cells sorted from PBMCs, sampled 5 days after vaccination. The rearrangement links TRBV28 to TRBJ2-7; D tentatively reads TRBD1 or TRBD2 (5 bases each). The chain's CDR3 is CASSLRGESYEQYF. CDR3 DNA sequence: TGTGCCAGCAGTTTAAGAGGGGAATCCTACGAGCAGTACTTC.